These 27 T cell receptor beta chains were all obtained from the same sample, sequenced in a study of T cells in tuberculosis. Only in-frame clones appear in the TCRdb table, and some are missing; sequencing was by immunoSEQ multiplex PCR. This table has fewer than 55,000 clones, 90% to 95% appearing once. Sequenced sample: PBMCs. The receptor set was obtained from a donor aged 10-29 years with latent tuberculosis or without tuberculosis infection.

The chain couples TRBV5-1 to TRBJ2-5; tentative D call: TRBD1 (6 bases). Trimming pared 0 bases from V and 0 bases from J, leaving 9 bases between. The CDR3 spans 15 residues. CDR1 and CDR2 (germline): SGHRS, YFSETQ. CDR3 nucleotides: TGCGCCAGCAGCTTGGAGAGGGGGTACCAAGAGACCCAGTACTTC. The encoded protein is CASSLERGYQETQYF.

CDR3 sequence (DNA): TGTGCCAGCAGTTACGGGAGAACCTACGAGCAGTACTTC. Its protein product is CASSYGRTYEQYF. This sequence joins TRBV6-5 and TRBJ2-7; perhaps TRBD2 as D (5 bases). CDR1 is MNHEY and CDR2 is SVGAGI in the germline V gene. Trimming took 2 bases from V and 2 from J, leaving 7 bases between them. The CDR3 extends over 13 amino acids.

The V and J genes are TRBV5-1 and TRBJ1-2; D not certain. Trimming took 0 bases from V and 5 from J, leaving 8 bases between them. Looked up from germline, CDR1 is SGHRS and CDR2 is YFSETQ. The CDR3 spans 13 residues. The CDR3 here is CASSLEAGYGYTF. CDR3 sequence (DNA): TGCGCCAGCAGCTTGGAGGCAGGATATGGCTACACCTTC.

The rearrangement joins TRBV19 to TRBJ1-4, with a possible D match to TRBD1 (5 bases). CDR1 LNHDA and CDR2 SQIVND come from the germline V gene (reference sequence). This CDR3 is 15 amino acids long. Trimming removed 1 base at V and 6 bases at J, with 12 bases between. The CDR3 DNA reads TGTGCCAGTAGTATAGCGTCAGGGTGGGATGAAAAACTGTTTTTT. This codes for CASSIASGWDEKLFF.

The chain recombines TRBV30 with TRBJ2-3; 8 positions match TRBD1. The germline gives CDR1 GTSNPN, CDR2 SVGIG (reference sequence). The CDR3 runs 15 residues. V lost 3 bases and J lost 6; bases outside the gene matches: 11. The CDR3 loop reads CAWSGYRGKGDTQYF. In nucleotides, the CDR3 is TGTGCCTGGAGCGGATACAGGGGGAAAGGCGATACGCAGTATTTT.

The chain employs TRBV12-5 and TRBJ2-3; no firm D call. CDR3 size: 13 residues. Germline assignment: CDR1 LGHNT and CDR2 FRNRAP. Trimming shortened V by 7 bases and J by 1 base, and 9 bases separated the two germline ends. DNA of the CDR3: TGTGCTAGTGCTCCCCTTCGCACAGATACGCAGTATTTT. Encoded protein: CASAPLRTDTQYF.

Here the CDR3 reads CASSLEGLAGGIYEQYF. CDR3 DNA: TGCGCCAGCAGCTTGGAAGGGCTGGCAGGGGGCATATACGAGCAGTACTTC. This chain connects TRBV5-1 to TRBJ2-7, with 8 bases that match TRBD1. Per the germline V gene, CDR1 is SGHRS and CDR2 is YFSETQ. The J segment lost 4 bases and the V segment lost 0 bases, leaving 12 bases of the junction unmatched. This CDR3 has 17 residues.

The chain links TRBV2 to TRBJ1-2; 7 bases match TRBD1. Per the germline V gene, CDR1 is SNHLY and CDR2 is FYNNEI. V lost 8 bases and J lost 0; bases outside the gene matches: 6. The CDR3 covers 14 residues. The CDR3 region is CASPGGTSNYGYTF. CDR3 bases: TGTGCCAGCCCAGGGGGGACCTCTAACTATGGCTACACCTTC.

This clone has only one observation. The chain joins TRBV7-9 to TRBJ1-1, with D possibly being TRBD1 (6 bases). CDR1 SEHNR and CDR2 FQNEAQ come from the germline V gene (reference sequence). Trimming cost V 7 bases and J 0 bases, with 18 bases left between them. The CDR3 contains 16 residues. CDR3 region: CASTPQGGGMNTEAFF. The DNA of the CDR3 is TGTGCCAGCACCCCCCAAGGGGGGGGCATGAACACTGAAGCTTTCTTT.

V gene TRBV6-5 combines with J gene TRBJ1-2; 7 bases are shared with TRBD1. CDR3 size: 13 residues. Trimming cost V 4 bases and J 3 bases; bases outside gene matches: 2. Germline V gene lookup returns CDR1 MNHEY and CDR2 SVGAGI. The CDR3 DNA sequence: TGTGCCAGCAGTTGGGACAGAGACTATGGCTACACCTTC. It translates to CASSWDRDYGYTF.

The chain carries TRBV6-4 and TRBJ1-1; 7 positions agree with TRBD1. This CDR3 contains 12 residues. Per germline, CDR1 MRHNA and CDR2 SNTAGT. Trimming took 4 bases from V and 7 from J; bases not matched to a gene: 3. In DNA form, the CDR3 reads TGTGCCAGCAGTGGAGGGGACAGTGAAGCTTTCTTT. Its translation: CASSGGDSEAFF.

This clone was observed once. The chain has TRBV29-1 and TRBJ2-2, with a possible D match to TRBD2 (5 bases). CDR3 size: 15 residues. V lost 3 bases and J lost 0, with 11 bases in between. CDR1 and CDR2 (germline): SQVTM, ANQGSEA. The CDR3, as DNA: TGCAGCGTTGAGGGAGATCAACCGAACACCGGGGAGCTGTTTTTT. Protein product: CSVEGDQPNTGELFF.

V usage is TRBV9 and J usage is TRBJ1-2; weak D call: TRBD1 (5 bases). CDR3 length: 16 amino acids. The V and J ends lost 3 bases and 1 base respectively, with 16 bases between them. In germline, CDR1 is SGDLS, CDR2 YYNGEE. The CDR3 nucleotides read TGTGCCAGCAGCGCAAGCGGGGCGGACGTTAACTATGGCTACACCTTC. Its translation is CASSASGADVNYGYTF.

The rearrangement uses TRBV5-1 and TRBJ2-3; weak D call: TRBD1 (5 bases). The germline V and J ends were trimmed by 0 bases and 4 bases, with 12 bases remaining between them. From germline, CDR1 is SGHRS and CDR2 YFSETQ. The CDR3 contains 15 residues. CDR3 DNA sequence: TGCGCCAGCAGCTTGGGGTCTCTGGGGCCAGATACGCAGTATTTT. It encodes CASSLGSLGPDTQYF.

The chain is built from TRBV7-2 and TRBJ1-1, with D possibly TRBD1 on 5 matching bases. Trimming left V 2 bases short and J 2 bases short, with 12 bases between. The CDR3 contains 15 residues. Per the germline V gene, CDR1 is SGHTA and CDR2 is FQGNSA. The CDR3, as DNA: TGTGCCAGCAGCTTATTAGGGGTAATAAACACTGAAGCTTTCTTT. It codes for CASSLLGVINTEAFF.

J is TRBJ2-7 and V is TRBV11-3; TRBD2 matches at 8 bases. Germline values: CDR1 SGHNT, CDR2 YENEEA. The CDR3 totals 15 residues. V trimming: 3 bases; J trimming: 3 bases; junction bases outside the gene matches: 7. This CDR3 reads CASSLGGSGVYEQYF. CDR3 nucleotide sequence: TGTGCCAGCAGCTTGGGGGGTAGCGGGGTCTACGAGCAGTACTTC. Variable domain in full (rest from reference TRBV11-3 and TRBJ2-7): EAGVVQSPRYKIIEKKQPVAFWCNPISGHNTLYWYLQNLGQGPELLIRYENEEAVDDSQLPKDRFSAERLKGVDSTLKIQPAELGDSAVYLCASSLGGSGVYEQYFGPGTRLTVT.

V gene TRBV7-6 combines with J gene TRBJ2-1; 9 bases align to TRBD2. The germline CDR1 and CDR2 sequences are SGHVS and FNYEAQ. V gave up 5 bases and J gave up 0 bases; unmatched junction bases: 8. This CDR3 contains 17 residues. CDR3 coding DNA: TGTGCCAGCAGCCACCCCTTTAGCGGGAGCTCCTACAATGAGCAGTTCTTC. Its translation: CASSHPFSGSSYNEQFF.

The V and J genes are TRBV29-1 and TRBJ2-1, with TRBD2 matching over 11 bases. Germline V lookup: CDR1 SQVTM, CDR2 ANQGSEA. The CDR3 runs 14 residues. The V segment lost 7 bases and the J segment 4 bases; nucleotides outside the gene matches: 6. The CDR3 protein is CSALTSGSYNEQFF. The DNA of the CDR3 is TGCAGCGCTCTCACTAGCGGGAGTTACAATGAGCAGTTCTTC.

J is TRBJ2-2 and V is TRBV18, with D possibly matching TRBD2 (5 bases). The germline gives CDR1 KGHSH, CDR2 LQKENI. V lost 3 bases and J lost 1, with 12 bases in between. This CDR3 contains 16 residues. CDR3 nucleotide sequence: TGTGCCAGCTCACCTGTTCGGGGTAGGAACACCGGGGAGCTGTTTTTT. Its protein product is CASSPVRGRNTGELFF.

This chain joins TRBV27 and TRBJ2-2; D unclear. Per germline, CDR1 MNHEY and CDR2 SMNVEV (reference sequence). Trimming cost V 8 bases and J 9 bases, with 13 bases left between them. This CDR3 is built from 12 residues. The CDR3 here is CASLTPGRELFF. The CDR3 DNA is TGTGCCAGCCTCACCCCTGGGCGGGAGCTGTTTTTT.

The genes are TRBV5-1 and TRBJ1-1; a possible D gene is TRBD1 (5 bases). CDR1 SGHRS and CDR2 YFSETQ come from the germline V gene. The CDR3 totals 13 residues. Between the trimmed V and J ends, which lost 0 bases and 4 bases, there was a span of 7 bases. CDR3 nucleotides: TGCGCCAGCAGCTTGGGGAGGGGCACTGAAGCTTTCTTT. Translated: CASSLGRGTEAFF.

The rearrangement joins TRBV11-2 to TRBJ1-5, with D perhaps matching TRBD1 (6 bases). Germline V gives CDR1 SGHAT, CDR2 FQNNGV. This CDR3 has 14 residues. Trimming removed 11 bases at V and 5 bases at J, with 19 bases between. This CDR3 is CAPTAQGGDQPQHF. The CDR3 bases are TGTGCCCCCACGGCACAGGGAGGGGATCAGCCCCAGCATTTT.

The CDR3 DNA sequence: TGCGCCAGCAGCTCGCCTGGGAAAGGCGGGGACAGGGGCATCCAAGAGACCCAGTACTTC. Residues: CASSSPGKGGDRGIQETQYF. The chain couples TRBV5-1 to TRBJ2-5; TRBD1 matches at 10 bases. The junction had 18 bases not matched to a gene; V was cut back by 3 bases and J by 1 base. Germline CDR1 SGHRS, CDR2 YFSETQ. The CDR3 totals 20 residues.

This clone occurred once. The chain has TRBV6-1 and TRBJ1-2, with D perhaps TRBD1 (6 bases). Germline V gene sequence: CDR1 MNHNS, CDR2 SASEGT. CDR3 size: 17 residues. Trimming left V 4 bases short and J 0 bases short, with 18 bases between. CDR3 nucleotide sequence: TGTGCCAGCAGTGTTCGCCTCGACAGGCCCTCTAACTATGGCTACACCTTC. Translation gives CASSVRLDRPSNYGYTF.

The chain is built from TRBV5-6 and TRBJ1-5; the match to TRBD1 covers 7 bases. Germline values: CDR1 SGHDT, CDR2 YYEEEE. This CDR3 is built from 15 residues. The J segment lost 2 bases and the V segment lost 4 bases, leaving 6 bases of the junction unmatched. In nucleotides, the CDR3 is TGTGCCAGCAGCACGGCAGGGGGTGGCAATCAGCCCCAGCATTTT. Protein product: CASSTAGGGNQPQHF.

V gene TRBV4-1 combines with J gene TRBJ2-7; 7 bases line up with TRBD1. After removal of 4 bases from V and 2 bases from J, the junction contained 8 bases not matched to a gene. The length of the CDR3 is 15 residues. Germline V CDR1 and CDR2: MGHRA, YSYEKL. The CDR3 DNA is TGCGCCAGCAGCCTCGGGACAGCTACCCCCTACGAGCAGTACTTC. Its protein product is CASSLGTATPYEQYF.

This clone occurred once. This chain joins TRBV5-4 and TRBJ1-3; D gene unclear. This CDR3 comprises 14 residues. The germline gives CDR1 SGHNT, CDR2 YYREEE (reference sequence). Trimming stripped 1 base from V and 4 bases from J, with 9 bases between. The CDR3 region is CASSLWELGNTIYF. The CDR3 bases are TGTGCCAGCAGCTTGTGGGAGCTGGGAAACACCATATATTTT. Variable domain in full (rest from reference TRBV5-4 and TRBJ1-3): ETGVTQSPTHLIKTRGQQVTLRCSSQSGHNTVSWYQQALGQGPQFIFQYYREEENGRGNFPPRFSGLQFPNYSSELNVNALELDDSALYLCASSLWELGNTIYFGEGSWLTVV.